Shown below are 16 T cell receptor beta chains from a single sample sequenced in a study of Graves' ophthalmopathy and Graves' hyperthyroidism. Transcripts of RNA were the source for amplifying TCR beta CDR3 regions. First-round RT-PCR relied on HTBI primers, and a second-round multiplex PCR came next. From the multiplex PCR reads, TCRdb called clonotypes with MiXCR, one entry per CDR3 protein. The sample holds over a million distinct CDR3 sequences, roughly 35% seen once. The sequencing sample was made of peripheral blood or thyroid tissue (not recorded which). The receptors shown here come from an adult man with Graves' hyperthyroidism.

The chain is built from TRBV9 and TRBJ1-6; no clear D. CDR3 length: 16 residues. Trimming removed 3 bases at V and 10 bases at J, with 20 bases between. CDR1 and CDR2 from the germline V gene are SGDLS and YYNGEE. In DNA, the CDR3 is TGTGCCAGCAGCGGAGGTCCGGCGGGGTCTAGATCACCCCTCCACTTT. Translated, it gives CASSGGPAGSRSPLHF.

This clonotype has at least ten counts. The chain is built from TRBV7-9 and TRBJ2-7; D gene uncertain. There are 10 residues in the CDR3. The germline gives CDR1 SEHNR, CDR2 FQNEAQ (reference sequence). Trimming took off 8 bases at V and 7 bases at J, with 9 bases between the two ends. CDR3 amino acids: CASDPGEQYF. DNA for the CDR3: TGTGCCAGCGACCCTGGGGAGCAGTACTTC. Filled out from reference TRBV7-9 and TRBJ2-7, the complete variable domain reads DTGVSQNPRHKITKRGQNVTFRCDPISEHNRLYWYRQTLGQGPEFLTYFQNEAQLEKSRLLSDRFSAERPKGSFSTLEIQRTEQGDSAMYLCASDPGEQYFGPGTRLTVT.

The chain employs TRBV2 and TRBJ2-2, with D perhaps TRBD2 (7 bases). This CDR3 comprises 14 residues. Trimming removed 10 bases from V and 5 bases from J, with 17 bases in between. The germline V gene encodes CDR1 SNHLY and CDR2 FYNNEI. The CDR3 loop reads CANKGGGRTGELFF. DNA for the CDR3: TGTGCCAACAAAGGGGGGGGTCGGACCGGGGAGCTGTTTTTT.

This clonotype was counted many times. V and J are TRBV4-2 and TRBJ1-6; D may be TRBD1 (5 bases). Germline V CDR1 and CDR2: LGHNA, YNFKEQ. Trimming took off 4 bases at V and 8 bases at J, with 15 bases between the two ends. There are 15 residues in the CDR3. The CDR3 DNA reads TGTGCCAGCAGCCCAAAAGGGACTTCGGATTCACCCCTCCACTTT. It yields the protein CASSPKGTSDSPLHF.

Many counts were recorded for this clonotype. CDR3 nucleotides: TGTGCCAGCAGGCACCCAACAGGGGGAGGTTCACCCCTCCACTTT. Its protein product is CASRHPTGGGSPLHF. The gene calls are TRBV7-8 and TRBJ1-6; 8 bases map to TRBD1. Germline trimming cut 6 bases from V and 9 bases from J; bases unmatched to any gene: 10. Germline V lookup: CDR1 SGHVS, CDR2 FQNEAQ. This CDR3 comprises 15 residues.

The J gene is TRBJ2-6, the V gene TRBV10-3; no clear D gene. The germline gives CDR1 ENHRY, CDR2 SYGVKD. The CDR3 contains 15 residues. V was cut by 4 bases and J by 1 base, with 8 bases left in between. The CDR3 DNA follows: TGTGCCATCAGTGCAATAGGGTCTGGGGCCAACGTCCTGACTTTC. Encoded protein: CAISAIGSGANVLTF.

This chain links TRBV29-1 with TRBJ1-2, with D maybe TRBD1 (6 bases). This CDR3 spans 17 amino acids. The germline V gene has CDR1 SQVTM and CDR2 ANQGSEA. V dropped 2 bases and J dropped 4 bases, with 23 bases sitting between them. This CDR3 reads CSVELGGFAQPSYGYTF. CDR3 nucleotides: TGCAGCGTTGAATTAGGGGGATTTGCGCAACCCAGCTATGGCTACACCTTC.

This clonotype was seen ten or more times. The chain has TRBV7-2 and TRBJ2-7; no clear D gene. The CDR3 runs to 13 residues. Germline CDR1 and CDR2: SGHTA and FQGNSA. The V end was cut by 5 bases, the J end by 1 base, with 9 bases between. This chain's CDR3 is CASSAVGSYEQYF. DNA for the CDR3: TGTGCCAGCAGCGCGGTTGGGTCCTACGAGCAGTACTTC. The entire variable domain, with the rest obtained from reference TRBV7-2 and TRBJ2-7, is as follows: GAGVSQSPSNKVTEKGKDVELRCDPISGHTALYWYRQSLGQGLEFLIYFQGNSAPDKSGLPSDRFSAERTGGSVSTLTIQRTQQEDSAVYLCASSAVGSYEQYFGPGTRLTVT.

The chain joins TRBV12-3 or TRBV12-4 to TRBJ2-5; TRBD1 aligns across 7 bases. The CDR3 has 15 residues. V gave up 5 bases and J gave up 2 bases; unmatched junction bases: 8. The CDR3 DNA reads as TGTGCCAGCAGTAAACGACAGGGTCGGCAAGAGACCCAGTACTTC. Its translation is CASSKRQGRQETQYF.

This clonotype was recorded many times. The rearrangement uses TRBV5-6 and TRBJ2-7, with no clear D. This CDR3 is 13 amino acids long. Germline CDR1 SGHDT, CDR2 YYEEEE. V lost 2 bases to trimming and J lost 3 bases, with 9 bases between them. The CDR3 sequence: CASSFGSDYEQYF. CDR3 DNA: TGTGCCAGCAGCTTTGGGTCAGACTACGAGCAGTACTTC.

The chain carries TRBV6-6 and TRBJ1-2, with 10 bases identical to TRBD1. V lost 8 bases, J lost 4 bases, and 7 bases stayed unmatched. Germline CDR1 is MNHNY and CDR2 is SVGAGI (reference sequence). This CDR3 has 14 amino acids. CDR3 in amino acids: CASARDRGAYGYTF. The CDR3, as DNA: TGTGCCAGCGCGAGGGACAGGGGTGCCTATGGCTACACCTTC.

This clonotype was detected only once. CDR3 DNA: TGTGCCAGCAGCTTATTGGACAGGGGGCTCCCCTCATCCAACGAGCAGTACTTC. It is translated as CASSLLDRGLPSSNEQYF. The chain uses TRBV7-6 and TRBJ2-7, with 11 bases identical to TRBD1. V dropped 2 bases and J dropped 5; count of bases not matched to a gene: 14. In germline, CDR1 is SGHVS, CDR2 FNYEAQ. The CDR3 runs 18 residues.

This clonotype was detected ten times or more. This rearrangement joins TRBV12-3 or TRBV12-4 to TRBJ1-4; D unclear. The CDR3 consists of 12 residues. The V and J ends lost 5 bases and 13 bases respectively, with 14 bases between them. CDR3 region: CASSKDNLGLFF. CDR3 in DNA: TGTGCCAGCAGTAAAGACAATCTCGGACTGTTTTTT.

In this sample, this clonotype turned up many times. The chain carries TRBV19 and TRBJ1-1, with D perhaps TRBD1 (6 bases). Germline loops: CDR1 LNHDA, CDR2 SQIVND (reference sequence). The CDR3 totals 13 residues. Trimming left V 4 bases short and J 3 bases short, with 9 bases between. As DNA, the CDR3 is TGTGCCAGTAGTACGGACAGATACACTGAAGCTTTCTTT. Amino acid sequence: CASSTDRYTEAFF.

In this sample, this clonotype turned up many times. This sequence joins TRBV6-2 or TRBV6-3 and TRBJ1-1; 7 bases line up with TRBD1. J lost 4 bases, V lost 11 bases, and 13 bases had no gene match. The CDR3 covers 14 residues. Germline V lookup: CDR1 MNHEY, CDR2 SVGEGT. The CDR3 loop is CAGSGGSVGTEAFF. The CDR3 DNA reads TGTGCCGGATCAGGGGGGAGCGTTGGCACTGAAGCTTTCTTT.

This chain links TRBV13 with TRBJ2-7; D is uncertain. This CDR3 spans 14 amino acids. Trimming cost V 6 bases and J 5 bases, with 17 bases left between them. Germline V gene lookup returns CDR1 PRHDT and CDR2 FYEKMQ (reference sequence). CDR3 sequence reads: CASSLKSTIDEQYF. The CDR3 DNA is TGTGCCAGCAGTTTAAAGTCAACGATCGACGAGCAGTACTTC.